This T cell receptor beta chain was sequenced in a study of shared clonotypes between healthy human individuals. Sequencing used immunoSEQ multiplex PCR; TCRdb keeps in-frame clones, though not all of them. The table includes approximately 2.5 million clones, 90% to 95% detected once. All of the donors resided in Nashville, Tennessee, and each was a Caucasian adult. Deletions cut 10 bases from V and 7 bases from J, with 20 bases between. The germline V gene has CDR1 MNHEY and CDR2 SVGAGI. This CDR3 is built from 14 residues. The chain has TRBV6-5 and TRBJ1-5; maybe TRBD1 (6 bases). What was sequenced was naive CD4+ T cells sorted from blood. The sample's subset: CD45RA+ positively selected. The TCR comes from a man aged 18-30 years in good health. The CDR3 coding sequence is TGTGCCACCCGGAGGGGGGCGGAATCACAGCCCCAGCATTTT. This translates into CATRRGAESQPQHF.